What follows are 21 T cell receptor beta chains derived from one specimen sequenced in a study of shared clonotypes between healthy human individuals. TCRdb's table, derived via immunoSEQ multiplex PCR, lists solely in-frame clones and lacks some. The sample records approximately 2.5 million clones, approximately 93% being singletons. Source material: naive CD4+ T cells from PBMCs. Regarding subset: CD45RA+ positively selected. The receptor source for this set is a man between 18 and 29 years old in good health. Some clones in this sample may be carry-over from other donors' samples.

CDR3 sequence (DNA): TGTGCCAGCAGCCAACTAGCGGGGTACACCGGGGAGCTGTTTTTT. It yields the protein CASSQLAGYTGELFF. The V gene is TRBV2, the J gene TRBJ2-2; 10 nucleotides agree with TRBD2. V trimming: 6 bases; J trimming: 3 bases; junction bases outside the gene matches: 4. This CDR3 has 15 amino acids. Looked up from germline, CDR1 is SNHLY and CDR2 is FYNNEI.

CDR3 region: CASSLPTSSTDTQYF. The CDR3 DNA reads as TGCGCCAGCAGCTTACCTACCTCTAGCACAGATACGCAGTATTTT. The chain joins TRBV5-1 to TRBJ2-3; D remains unclear. The CDR3 extends over 15 amino acids. CDR1 is SGHRS and CDR2 is YFSETQ in the germline V gene. V shed 2 bases and J shed 0 bases, with 10 bases lying between them.

The rearrangement joins TRBV7-9 to TRBJ2-5, with D possibly matching TRBD2 (5 bases). The CDR3 runs to 17 residues. The V gene's germline CDR1 is SEHNR and CDR2 FQNEAQ (reference sequence). The germline V and J ends were trimmed by 1 base and 2 bases, with 17 bases remaining between them. CDR3: CASSLGLAFTMQETQYF. Here the CDR3 DNA reads TGTGCCAGCAGCTTAGGGCTAGCCTTTACCATGCAAGAGACCCAGTACTTC.

The gene calls are TRBV4-2 and TRBJ1-4; D unclear. V was shortened by 0 bases and J by 5 bases, with 16 bases between the two germline ends. Germline loops: CDR1 LGHNA, CDR2 YNFKEQ. There are 17 residues in the CDR3. This CDR3 is CASSQDRARVNNEKLFF. CDR3 coding DNA: TGTGCCAGCAGCCAAGATAGGGCGAGGGTGAACAATGAAAAACTGTTTTTT.

This clone has only one observation. The chain joins TRBV2 to TRBJ2-5; maybe TRBD1 (5 bases). This CDR3 contains 14 residues. V lost 4 bases to trimming and J lost 4 bases, with 13 bases between them. The germline V gene encodes CDR1 SNHLY and CDR2 FYNNEI. CDR3 sequence: CASSGQGRRETQYF. CDR3 coding DNA: TGTGCCAGCAGTGGTCAGGGAAGGAGAGAGACCCAGTACTTC.

The rearrangement uses TRBV10-2 and TRBJ2-7; 8 nucleotides match TRBD2. J gave up 2 bases and V 0 bases, and 6 bases lay outside the gene matches. Germline CDR1 WSHSY, CDR2 SAAADI. The CDR3 is 16 residues long. The CDR3 bases are TGCGCCAGCAGTGAGTCCCTAGCGGGCGGTACCTACGAGCAGTACTTC. Its protein is CASSESLAGGTYEQYF.

This clone was counted a single time. CDR3 coding DNA: TGTGCCAGCTCAGAGGGACAGGGGTTCGCTGAAGCTTTCTTT. It codes for CASSEGQGFAEAFF. The chain joins TRBV18 to TRBJ1-1; 10 bases map to TRBD1. Looked up from germline, CDR1 is KGHSH and CDR2 is LQKENI. The CDR3 length is 14 residues. The junction had 6 bases not matched to a gene; V was cut back by 5 bases and J by 6 bases.

The chain carries TRBV9 and TRBJ2-5; D call uncertain. Germline values: CDR1 SGDLS, CDR2 YYNGEE. Trimming stripped 0 bases from V and 4 bases from J, with 16 bases between. The CDR3 loop spans 16 amino acids. CDR3 DNA: TGTGCCAGCAGCGTAGGATCCCAGCCGGCCCGAGAGACCCAGTACTTC. Its protein product is CASSVGSQPARETQYF.

This sequence joins TRBV5-4 and TRBJ1-3; tentatively, D is TRBD1 (5 bases). V shed 0 bases and J shed 0 bases, with 10 bases lying between them. Germline assignment: CDR1 SGHNT and CDR2 YYREEE (reference sequence). This CDR3 is built from 16 residues. Written as DNA, the CDR3 is TGTGCCAGCAGCTTGGCTGGGGGATTCTCTGGAAACACCATATATTTT. Translated: CASSLAGGFSGNTIYF.

The chain is built from TRBV7-9 and TRBJ2-2; TRBD2 might be the D (5 bases). Germline CDR1 reads SEHNR; CDR2 reads FQNEAQ (reference sequence). The CDR3 sequence is 16 residues long. The V and J ends lost 7 bases and 0 bases respectively, with 15 bases between them. The CDR3 sequence: CASTADGWANTGELFF. CDR3 sequence (DNA): TGTGCCAGCACAGCGGATGGTTGGGCGAACACCGGGGAGCTGTTTTTT.

The V and J genes are TRBV28 and TRBJ2-3; 10 bases line up with TRBD2. V lost 7 bases, J lost 1 base, and 20 bases stayed unmatched. This CDR3 comprises 20 residues. Per germline, CDR1 MDHEN and CDR2 SYDVKM. CDR3 residues: CASIPYGGLAGAGGTDTQYF. CDR3 DNA: TGTGCCAGCATTCCCTATGGGGGGCTAGCGGGAGCGGGTGGCACAGATACGCAGTATTTT.

CDR3 region: CSVLNLTPWTSGSYEQYF. The CDR3 nucleotides are TGCAGCGTCCTTAACCTAACACCCTGGACTAGCGGCTCCTACGAGCAGTACTTC. The chain combines TRBV29-1 with TRBJ2-7; TRBD2 agrees at 10 bases. The CDR3 has 18 amino acids. With V trimmed by 6 bases and J by 0 bases, 17 bases remained unmatched. Germline CDR1 SQVTM, CDR2 ANQGSEA.

The rearrangement joins TRBV4-3 to TRBJ2-7, with 11 bases identical to TRBD1. The length of the CDR3 is 17 residues. The germline V gene has CDR1 LGHNA and CDR2 YSLEER. The V and J ends lost 2 bases and 2 bases, in that order; junction bases with no gene match: 8. CDR3 residues: CASSQSSGQGATYEQYF. CDR3 coding DNA: TGCGCCAGCAGCCAATCTTCCGGACAGGGGGCCACCTACGAGCAGTACTTC.

The chain employs TRBV19 and TRBJ2-7; no clear D. In germline, CDR1 is LNHDA, CDR2 SQIVND (reference sequence). This CDR3 is 14 amino acids long. The V end lost 3 bases, the J end lost 2 bases, and 11 bases lay between the germline ends. In DNA form, the CDR3 reads TGTGCCAGTAGTATCAAGGCTTCCCCCTACGAGCAGTACTTC. Protein sequence: CASSIKASPYEQYF.

The chain couples TRBV19 to TRBJ1-2; no reliable D call. Germline CDR1 reads LNHDA; CDR2 reads SQIVND (reference sequence). With 2 bases removed from V and 4 bases from J, the gap between germline ends came to 11 bases. This CDR3 comprises 14 residues. This chain's CDR3 is CASSIIGRSYGYTF. The CDR3 DNA reads as TGTGCCAGTAGTATAATAGGACGGTCCTATGGCTACACCTTC.

In DNA form, the CDR3 reads TGTGCTAGCGCTTCTAGGAGGAGGGAGACCCAGTACTTC. Translated: CASASRRRETQYF. The chain combines TRBV12-5 with TRBJ2-5; a possible D gene is TRBD2 (5 bases). Germline lookup yields CDR1 LGHNT and CDR2 FRNRAP. The CDR3 runs 13 residues. V lost 9 bases and J lost 5, with 16 bases in between.

The gene calls are TRBV7-2 and TRBJ2-1, with a possible D match to TRBD2 (6 bases). CDR1 and CDR2 from the germline V gene are SGHTA and FQGNSA. The CDR3 consists of 15 residues. V was trimmed by 5 bases and J by 6 bases, leaving 17 bases between them. CDR3 amino acids: CASSPSWTKGNEQFF. The CDR3 DNA sequence: TGTGCCAGCAGCCCCTCTTGGACTAAAGGCAATGAGCAGTTCTTC.

This chain uses TRBV15 with TRBJ1-1; D call uncertain. The V gene's germline CDR1 is LNHNV and CDR2 YYDKDF (reference sequence). This CDR3 is built from 15 residues. Trimming took 0 bases from V and 1 from J, leaving 9 bases between them. CDR3 nucleotide sequence: TGTGCCACCAGCAGAGATCATGGGCAGAACACTGAAGCTTTCTTT. This sequence encodes CATSRDHGQNTEAFF.

The chain is built from TRBV10-3 and TRBJ1-2; D remains unclear. This CDR3 is 12 amino acids long. Germline CDR1 ENHRY, CDR2 SYGVKD. The germline V and J ends were trimmed by 5 bases and 8 bases, with 12 bases remaining between them. The CDR3 nucleotides are TGTGCCATCAGTAGCGAACTCGGAGGCTACACCTTC. Protein: CAISSELGGYTF.

The chain uses TRBV7-2 and TRBJ2-7; a possible D gene is TRBD1 (5 bases). Trimming cost V 1 base and J 2 bases, with 9 bases left between them. Germline V gives CDR1 SGHTA, CDR2 FQGNSA. The CDR3 covers 14 residues. The CDR3 DNA sequence: TGTGCCAGCAGCTTAGTTGCCAGGGCCTACGAGCAGTACTTC. Its translation: CASSLVARAYEQYF.

This clone was picked up one time. The chain joins TRBV5-8 to TRBJ1-1; 8 nucleotides match TRBD1. The germline V gene encodes CDR1 SGHTS and CDR2 YDEGEE. The CDR3 is 14 residues long. V lost 5 bases, J lost 1 base, and 4 bases stayed unmatched. This chain's CDR3 is CASRYGTGNTEAFF. As DNA, the CDR3 is TGTGCCAGCAGATACGGGACAGGGAACACTGAAGCTTTCTTT.